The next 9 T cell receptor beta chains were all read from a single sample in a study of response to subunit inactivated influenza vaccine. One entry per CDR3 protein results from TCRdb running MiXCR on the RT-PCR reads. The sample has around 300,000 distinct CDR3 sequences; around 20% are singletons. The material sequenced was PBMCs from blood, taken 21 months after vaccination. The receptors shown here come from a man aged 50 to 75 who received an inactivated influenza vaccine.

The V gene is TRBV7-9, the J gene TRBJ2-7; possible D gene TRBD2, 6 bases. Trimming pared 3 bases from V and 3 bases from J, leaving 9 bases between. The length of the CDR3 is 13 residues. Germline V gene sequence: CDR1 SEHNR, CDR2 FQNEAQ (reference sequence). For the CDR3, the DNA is TGTGCCAGCAGCTTGCGGGGAAACTACGAGCAGTACTTC. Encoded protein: CASSLRGNYEQYF.

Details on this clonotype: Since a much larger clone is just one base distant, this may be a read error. The CDR3 DNA reads as TGTGCCAGCAGTTCAACAGGGTACGATAATGAAGAACTGTTTTTT. This codes for CASSSTGYDNEELFF. The V and J genes are TRBV28 and TRBJ1-4, with a tentative D call TRBD1 (6 bases). Germline V gene sequence: CDR1 MDHEN, CDR2 SYDVKM. This CDR3 comprises 15 residues.

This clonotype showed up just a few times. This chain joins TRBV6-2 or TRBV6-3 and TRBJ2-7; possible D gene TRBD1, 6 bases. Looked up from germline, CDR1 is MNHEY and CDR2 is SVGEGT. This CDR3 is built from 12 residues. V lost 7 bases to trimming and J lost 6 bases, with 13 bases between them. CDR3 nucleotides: TGTGCCAGCACCACGGTAGGGGGCGAGCAGTACTTC. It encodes CASTTVGGEQYF.

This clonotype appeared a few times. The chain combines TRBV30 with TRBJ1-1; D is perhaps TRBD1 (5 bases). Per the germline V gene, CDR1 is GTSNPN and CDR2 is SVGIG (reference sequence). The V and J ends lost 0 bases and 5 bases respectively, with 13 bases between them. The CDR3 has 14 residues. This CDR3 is CAWSVRGRGTEAFF. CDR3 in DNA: TGTGCCTGGAGTGTACGGGGTCGGGGGACTGAAGCTTTCTTT.

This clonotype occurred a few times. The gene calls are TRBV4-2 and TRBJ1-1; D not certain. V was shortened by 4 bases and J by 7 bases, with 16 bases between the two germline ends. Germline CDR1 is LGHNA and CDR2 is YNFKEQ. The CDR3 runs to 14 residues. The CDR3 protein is CASSLTDYVGEAFF. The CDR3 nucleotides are TGTGCCAGCAGCCTTACCGATTACGTGGGTGAAGCTTTCTTT.

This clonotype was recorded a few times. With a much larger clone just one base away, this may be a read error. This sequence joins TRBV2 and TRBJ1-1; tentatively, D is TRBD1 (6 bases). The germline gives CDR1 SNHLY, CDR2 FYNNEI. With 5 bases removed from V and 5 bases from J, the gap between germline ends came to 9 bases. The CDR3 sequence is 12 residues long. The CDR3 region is CASSYRVTEAFF. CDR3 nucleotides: TGTGCCAGCAGTTACAGGGTGACTGAAGCTTTCTTT.

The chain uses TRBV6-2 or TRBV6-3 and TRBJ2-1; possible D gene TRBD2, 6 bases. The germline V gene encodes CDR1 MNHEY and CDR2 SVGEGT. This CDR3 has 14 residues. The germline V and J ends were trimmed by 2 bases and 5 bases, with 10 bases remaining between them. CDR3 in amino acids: CASSYGGLNNEQFF. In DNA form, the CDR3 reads TGTGCCAGCAGTTACGGGGGGTTGAACAATGAGCAGTTCTTC.

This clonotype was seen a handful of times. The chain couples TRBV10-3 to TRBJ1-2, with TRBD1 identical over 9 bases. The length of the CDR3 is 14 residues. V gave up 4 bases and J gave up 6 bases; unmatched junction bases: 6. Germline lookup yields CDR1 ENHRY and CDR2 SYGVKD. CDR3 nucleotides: TGTGCCATCAGTGTTATACAGGGGGCGCATGGCTACACCTTC. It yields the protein CAISVIQGAHGYTF.

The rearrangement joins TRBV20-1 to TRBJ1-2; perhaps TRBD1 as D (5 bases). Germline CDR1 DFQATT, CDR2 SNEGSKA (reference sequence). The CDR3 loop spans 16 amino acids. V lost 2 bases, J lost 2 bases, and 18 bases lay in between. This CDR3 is CSARRLRTKANYGYTF. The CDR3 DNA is TGCAGTGCTAGAAGACTCAGGACAAAGGCGAACTATGGCTACACCTTC.